These T cell receptor beta chains were read from a single sample in a study of cytomegalovirus exposure and HLA in healthy donors. Here immunoSEQ multiplex PCR was the method, and the copy in TCRdb shows in-frame clones only, minus some. Here the sample spans 200,000 to 250,000 clones, almost 80% being singletons. Sequenced input: PBMCs. The receptors were sampled from a man aged 18 to 30 in good health and CMV-seronegative. Each CDR3 is given with its conserved first and last residue. D genes are given only for firm matches. Some rows mark clone size as missing; the rest say once, few, many or name a class of expanded clone.

J	V	D	size	DNA	CDR3
TRBJ2-3	TRBV10-3	.	.	TGTGCCATCAGTGACGTGGCCGAGGCAGATACGCAGTATTTT	CAISDVAEADTQYF
TRBJ2-7	TRBV5-1	TRBD1	.	TGCGCCAGCACTCCGGGACAGAGCTCCTACGAGCAGTACTTC	CASTPGQSSYEQYF
TRBJ2-7	TRBV27	.	.	TGTGCCAGCAGAACTAACTACGAGCAGTACTTC	CASRTNYEQYF
TRBJ2-1	TRBV1	.	few	TGCACCAGCGGGAGGTTGGGGCATGAGCAGTTCTTC	CTSGRLGHEQFF
TRBJ2-3	TRBV2	TRBD2	.	TGTGCCAGCAGGGACGGACTAGTCAAGAATACGCAGTATTTT	CASRDGLVKNTQYF
TRBJ1-1	TRBV18	.	.	TGTGCCAGCTCACCACCTATCAGGGAAGCTTTCTTT	CASSPPIREAFF
TRBJ2-5	TRBV7-9	TRBD1	few	TGTGCCAGCAGCTCGGACAGGGGATTGAGTGAGCAGTACTTC	CASSSDRGLSEQYF
TRBJ1-5	TRBV27	.	.	TGTGCCAGCAGTCCCACAGGGAGGGGGGGGTCCCAGCATTTT	CASSPTGRGGSQHF
TRBJ2-7	TRBV7-2	TRBD2	few	TGTGCCAGCAGCTTTGACGGAGCGGGAGTTTTCTACGAGCAGTACTTC	CASSFDGAGVFYEQYF
TRBJ1-5	TRBV7-2	.	.	TGTGCCAGCAGCTTATCGGGGGGGGGCCGCAATCAGCCCCAGCATTTT	CASSLSGGGRNQPQHF
TRBJ2-3	TRBV9	TRBD2	.	TGTGCCAGCAGCGTGGATACTAGCGGGAGCACAGATACGCAGTATTTT	CASSVDTSGSTDTQYF
TRBJ2-1	TRBV21-1	.	.	TGTGCCAGCAGCAAAGAGGTCTCGGAGACGGGGGGTTACAATGAGCAGTTCTTC	CASSKEVSETGGYNEQFF
TRBJ1-1	TRBV10-3	.	.	TGTGCCATCAGTGTTCGACAGAACACTGAAGCTTTCTTT	CAISVRQNTEAFF
TRBJ2-3	TRBV11-2	.	once	TGTGCCAGCAGCTTATACGCGGCTAGCACAGATACGCAGTATTTT	CASSLYAASTDTQYF
TRBJ2-1	TRBV4-1	TRBD2	.	TGCGCCAGCAGCCAAGTAGACGGGGGGGCGAGTAGAGATGAGCAGTTCTTC	CASSQVDGGASRDEQFF
TRBJ2-2	TRBV19	.	.	TGTGCCAGTATCAGGACTAACACCGGGGAGCTGTTTTTT	CASIRTNTGELFF
TRBJ2-7	TRBV19	TRBD1	.	TGTGCCAGTACAGGGGGTAGGGGGCGACGGGAGCAGTACTTC	CASTGGRGRREQYF
TRBJ2-7	TRBV14	.	.	TGTGCCAGCAGCCAAGTCTCCTACCTAGGCTACGAGCAGTACTTC	CASSQVSYLGYEQYF
TRBJ2-2	TRBV19	TRBD2	few	TGTGCCTCCACGATCGGCGGGGGAACCGGGGAGCTGTTTTTT	CASTIGGGTGELFF
TRBJ1-2	TRBV30	.	.	TGTGCCTGGAGTACAGGGAGCTATGGCTACACCTTC	CAWSTGSYGYTF
TRBJ2-2	TRBV7-2	TRBD1	few	TGTGCCAGCAGCTTAGAGGGGGCTGCGGGCACCGGGGAGCTGTTTTTT	CASSLEGAAGTGELFF
TRBJ1-6	TRBV2	TRBD1	.	TGTGCCAGCAGTGACACAGGGGATAATTCACCCCTCCACTTT	CASSDTGDNSPLHF
TRBJ2-1	TRBV6-5	TRBD2	.	TGTGCCAGCAGTTATGGCGGGAGGGGGATCAACAATGAGCAGTTCTTC	CASSYGGRGINNEQFF
TRBJ1-3	TRBV19	TRBD1	.	TGTGCCAGTACCCAGGGACAGAGCTCTGGAAACACCATATATTTT	CASTQGQSSGNTIYF
TRBJ1-5	TRBV5-5	TRBD1	.	TGTGCCAGCAGCCGGACAGGGCAGTGGAACCAGCCCCAGCATTTT	CASSRTGQWNQPQHF
TRBJ1-1	TRBV5-6	TRBD1	few	TGTGCCAGCAGCATCGGACAGGGCGAGTGGATGAACACTGAAGCTTTCTTT	CASSIGQGEWMNTEAFF
TRBJ1-1	TRBV6-5	.	.	TGTGCCAGCAGTACCCTAGGGGGCACTGAAGCTTTCTTT	CASSTLGGTEAFF
TRBJ2-7	TRBV6-5	.	few	TGTGCCAGCCGGGGACTCGCCGAAAACGAGCAGTACTTC	CASRGLAENEQYF
TRBJ1-1	TRBV20-1	.	.	TGCAGTGCTAGTCGGGGTTCTGAAGCTTTCTTT	CSASRGSEAFF
TRBJ1-5	TRBV2	.	.	TGTGCCAGCATGAGGGGAGGGAGCAATCAGCCCCAGCATTTT	CASMRGGSNQPQHF
TRBJ1-4	TRBV5-5	.	.	TGTGCCAGCAGCTCAGGGAGGGGAGAGGGGGAAAAACTGTTTTTT	CASSSGRGEGEKLFF
TRBJ1-4	TRBV21-1	.	.	TGTGCCAGCAGCAAAGAGGATCAGGGACAGGGATGTGAAAAACTGTTTTTT	CASSKEDQGQGCEKLFF
TRBJ2-1	TRBV10-3	.	.	TGTGCCTCGGGTCCTCGAGACAATGAGCAGTTCTTC	CASGPRDNEQFF
TRBJ1-5	TRBV5-1	.	.	TGCGCCAGCAGCCCGGGCGGAGGGGATAGCAATCAGCCCCAGCATTTT	CASSPGGGDSNQPQHF
TRBJ2-3	TRBV6-5	TRBD1	medium-sized	TGTGCCAGCAGTTACCGGGGACAGGGTCCAGTGGATACGCAGTATTTT	CASSYRGQGPVDTQYF
TRBJ1-2	TRBV29-1	TRBD1	.	TGCAGCGTTGAAGAAGCGGACAGGGGCCCCGGCTACACCTTC	CSVEEADRGPGYTF
TRBJ1-2	TRBV7-2	TRBD1	.	TGTGCCAGCAGCTTATGGGGACAGGGGTCGCTTAACTATGGCTACACCTTC	CASSLWGQGSLNYGYTF
TRBJ1-2	TRBV11-3	TRBD1	.	TGTGCCAGCAGCTCATCTGGGACAGGGTTTTCTTGGGGCTACACCTTC	CASSSSGTGFSWGYTF
TRBJ1-2	TRBV5-6	.	.	TGTGCCAGCAGCTTGTTAACGGAAAGCGGTTTTCGGGGCTACACCTTC	CASSLLTESGFRGYTF
TRBJ2-7	TRBV13	TRBD1	.	TGTGCCAGCAGCGGGGGACAGGGAGTCGCCTACGAGCAGTACTTC	CASSGGQGVAYEQYF